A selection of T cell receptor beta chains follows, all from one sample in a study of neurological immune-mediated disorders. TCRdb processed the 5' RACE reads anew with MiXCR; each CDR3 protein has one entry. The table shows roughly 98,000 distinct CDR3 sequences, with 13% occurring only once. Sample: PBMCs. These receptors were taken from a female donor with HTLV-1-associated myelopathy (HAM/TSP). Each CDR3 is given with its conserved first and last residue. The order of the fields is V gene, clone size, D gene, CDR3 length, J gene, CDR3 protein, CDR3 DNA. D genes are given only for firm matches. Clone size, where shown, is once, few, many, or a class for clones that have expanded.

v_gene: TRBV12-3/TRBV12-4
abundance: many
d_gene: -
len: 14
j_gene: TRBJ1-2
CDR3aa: CASRLGFGRDGYTF
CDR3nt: TGTGCCAGCAGATTGGGGTTTGGAAGAGACGGCTACACCTTC

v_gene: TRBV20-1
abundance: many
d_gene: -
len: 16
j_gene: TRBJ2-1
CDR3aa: CSARDLGTASYNEQFF
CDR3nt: TGCAGTGCTAGAGATCTAGGCACTGCCTCCTACAATGAGCAGTTCTTC

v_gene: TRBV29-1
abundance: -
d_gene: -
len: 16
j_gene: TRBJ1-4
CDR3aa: CSVEGRRGPTNEKLFF
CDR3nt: TGCAGCGTTGAAGGAAGGCGCGGGCCAACTAATGAAAAACTGTTTTTT

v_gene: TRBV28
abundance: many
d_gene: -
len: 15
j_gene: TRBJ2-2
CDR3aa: CASSLATRLGGELFF
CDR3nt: TGTGCCAGCAGTTTGGCGACAAGGCTTGGCGGGGAGCTGTTTTTT

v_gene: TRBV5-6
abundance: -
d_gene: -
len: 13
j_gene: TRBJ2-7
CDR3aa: CASGRGGNYEQYF
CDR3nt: TGTGCCAGCGGCCGGGGTGGAAACTACGAGCAGTACTTC

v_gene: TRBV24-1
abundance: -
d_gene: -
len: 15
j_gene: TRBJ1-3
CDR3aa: CATSEGGASGNTIYF
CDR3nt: TGTGCCACCAGTGAAGGAGGAGCCTCTGGAAACACCATATATTTT

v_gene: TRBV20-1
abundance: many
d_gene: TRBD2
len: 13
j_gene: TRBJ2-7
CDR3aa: CSAMTSGGYEQYF
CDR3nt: TGCAGTGCTATGACTAGCGGGGGCTACGAGCAGTACTTC

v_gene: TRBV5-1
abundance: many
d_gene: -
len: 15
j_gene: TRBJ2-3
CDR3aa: CASSIVGQPTDTQYF
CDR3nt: TGCGCCAGCAGCATTGTGGGCCAACCCACAGATACGCAGTATTTT

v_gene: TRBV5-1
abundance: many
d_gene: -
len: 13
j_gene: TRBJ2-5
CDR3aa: CASMRGDVETQYF
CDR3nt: TGCGCCAGCATGAGGGGGGATGTGGAGACCCAGTACTTC

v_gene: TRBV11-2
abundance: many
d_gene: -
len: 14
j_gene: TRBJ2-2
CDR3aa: CASSLDRYTGELFF
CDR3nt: TGTGCCAGCAGCTTGGACCGATACACCGGGGAGCTGTTTTTT

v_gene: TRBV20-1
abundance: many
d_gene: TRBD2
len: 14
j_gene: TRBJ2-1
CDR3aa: CSALAGGYYNEQFF
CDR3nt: TGCAGTGCTTTAGCGGGGGGGTATTACAATGAGCAGTTCTTC

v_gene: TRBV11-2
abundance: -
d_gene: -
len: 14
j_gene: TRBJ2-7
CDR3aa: CASSEGTWGYEQYF
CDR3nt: TGTGCCAGCAGCGAGGGGACCTGGGGCTACGAGCAGTACTTC

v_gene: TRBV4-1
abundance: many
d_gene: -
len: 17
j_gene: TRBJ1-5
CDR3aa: CASSQVLKTSSNQPQHF
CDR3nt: TGCGCCAGCAGCCAAGTTTTGAAGACATCGAGCAATCAGCCCCAGCATTTT

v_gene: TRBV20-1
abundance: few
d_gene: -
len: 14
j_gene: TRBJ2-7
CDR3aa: CSARNRASGLEQYF
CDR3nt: TGCAGTGCTAGAAACCGGGCCAGTGGTTTGGAGCAGTACTTC

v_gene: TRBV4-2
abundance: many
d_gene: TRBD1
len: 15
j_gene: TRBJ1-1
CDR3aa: CASSQRAGGIDEAFF
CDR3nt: TGTGCCAGCAGCCAAAGGGCAGGGGGAATTGATGAAGCTTTCTTT

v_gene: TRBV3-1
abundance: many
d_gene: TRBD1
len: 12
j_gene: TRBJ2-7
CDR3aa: CASSQTGYEQYF
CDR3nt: TGTGCCAGCAGCCAGACAGGGTACGAGCAGTACTTC

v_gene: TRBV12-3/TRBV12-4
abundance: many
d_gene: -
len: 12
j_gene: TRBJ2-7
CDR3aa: CASSPTTAEQYF
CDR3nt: TGTGCCAGCAGTCCGACGACAGCCGAGCAGTACTTC

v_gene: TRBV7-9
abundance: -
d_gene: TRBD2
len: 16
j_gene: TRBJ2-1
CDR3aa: CASSVTSGGPHDEQFF
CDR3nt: TGTGCCAGCAGCGTTACTAGCGGGGGGCCCCATGATGAGCAGTTCTTC

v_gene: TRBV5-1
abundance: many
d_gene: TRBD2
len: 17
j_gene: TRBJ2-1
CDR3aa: CASSLVLAGEVGYEQFF
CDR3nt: TGCGCCAGCAGCTTGGTTCTAGCGGGGGAGGTTGGCTATGAGCAGTTCTTC

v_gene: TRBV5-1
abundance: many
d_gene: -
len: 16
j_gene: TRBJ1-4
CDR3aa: CASASRTFRYQEKLFF
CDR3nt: TGCGCCAGCGCCTCCAGGACGTTTCGGTATCAGGAAAAACTGTTTTTT

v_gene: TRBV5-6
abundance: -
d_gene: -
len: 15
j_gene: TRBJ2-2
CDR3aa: CASSLVALSTGELFF
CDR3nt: TGTGCCAGCAGCTTGGTGGCGCTCAGCACCGGGGAGCTGTTTTTT

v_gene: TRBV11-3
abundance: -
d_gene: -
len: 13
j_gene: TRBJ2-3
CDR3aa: CASSYLGTDTQYF
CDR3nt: TGTGCCAGCAGCTATCTAGGCACAGATACGCAGTATTTT

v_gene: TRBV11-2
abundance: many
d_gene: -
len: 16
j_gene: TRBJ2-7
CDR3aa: CASSFPGMASPKEQYF
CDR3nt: TGTGCCAGCAGCTTCCCCGGCATGGCATCTCCTAAGGAGCAGTACTTC

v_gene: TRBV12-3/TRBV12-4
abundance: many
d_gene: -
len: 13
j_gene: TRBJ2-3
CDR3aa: CASSRSGEDTQYF
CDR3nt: TGTGCCAGCAGTAGATCGGGGGAGGATACGCAGTATTTT

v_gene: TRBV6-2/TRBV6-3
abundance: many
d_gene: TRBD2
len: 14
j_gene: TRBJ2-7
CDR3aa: CASSDRDYSYEQYF
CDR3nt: TGTGCCAGCAGCGACCGGGACTACTCCTACGAGCAGTACTTC

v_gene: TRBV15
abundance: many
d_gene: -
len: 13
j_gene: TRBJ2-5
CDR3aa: CATSKTPQETQYF
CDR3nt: TGTGCCACCAGCAAAACACCTCAAGAGACCCAGTACTTC

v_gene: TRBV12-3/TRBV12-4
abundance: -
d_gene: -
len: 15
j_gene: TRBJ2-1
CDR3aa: CASSSGTGPYNEQFF
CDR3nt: TGTGCCAGCAGTTCCGGGACTGGCCCTTACAATGAGCAGTTCTTC

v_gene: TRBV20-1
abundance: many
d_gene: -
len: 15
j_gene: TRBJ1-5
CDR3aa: CSARKGGLLNQPQHF
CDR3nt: TGCAGTGCTAGAAAAGGGGGTCTCCTCAATCAGCCCCAGCATTTT

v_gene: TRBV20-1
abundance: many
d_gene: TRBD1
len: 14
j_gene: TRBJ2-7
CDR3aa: CSARTGTGGYEQYF
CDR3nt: TGCAGTGCCAGGACTGGGACAGGGGGGTACGAGCAGTACTTC

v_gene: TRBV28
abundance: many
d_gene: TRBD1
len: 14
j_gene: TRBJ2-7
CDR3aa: CASSADRAYYEQYF
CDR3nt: TGTGCCAGCAGTGCCGACAGGGCCTATTACGAGCAGTACTTC

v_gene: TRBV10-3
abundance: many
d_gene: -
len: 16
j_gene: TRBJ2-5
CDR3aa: CAISEPGDGPVETQYF
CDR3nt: TGTGCCATCAGTGAACCGGGGGACGGCCCCGTAGAGACCCAGTACTTC

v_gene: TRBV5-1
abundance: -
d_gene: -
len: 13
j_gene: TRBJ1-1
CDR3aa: CASSLLPGAEAFF
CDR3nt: TGCGCCAGCAGCTTACTCCCAGGTGCTGAAGCTTTCTTT

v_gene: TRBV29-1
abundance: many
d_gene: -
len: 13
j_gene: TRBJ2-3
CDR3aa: CSVLQGGTDTQYF
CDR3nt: TGCAGCGTTTTACAGGGGGGGACTGATACGCAGTATTTT

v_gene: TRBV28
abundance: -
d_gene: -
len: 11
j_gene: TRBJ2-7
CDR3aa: CASRRLSEQYF
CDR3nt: TGTGCCAGCAGAAGACTATCCGAGCAGTACTTC

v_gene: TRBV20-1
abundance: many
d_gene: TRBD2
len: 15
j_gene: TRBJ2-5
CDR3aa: CSARDVAGGEETQYF
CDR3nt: TGCAGTGCTAGAGATGTAGCGGGGGGGGAGGAGACCCAGTACTTC

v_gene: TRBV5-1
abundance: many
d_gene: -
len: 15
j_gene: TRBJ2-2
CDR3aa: CASSRAGDPTGELFF
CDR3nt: TGCGCCAGCAGCCGGGCGGGCGACCCCACCGGGGAGCTGTTTTTT

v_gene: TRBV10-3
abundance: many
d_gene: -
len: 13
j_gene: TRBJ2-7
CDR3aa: CAISGTDHYEQYF
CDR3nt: TGTGCCATCAGTGGGACAGACCATTACGAGCAGTACTTC

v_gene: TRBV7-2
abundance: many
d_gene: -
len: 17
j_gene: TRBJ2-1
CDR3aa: CASSFSRLPTNPNEQFF
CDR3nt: TGTGCCAGCAGCTTCAGTCGTCTCCCCACGAATCCCAATGAGCAGTTCTTC

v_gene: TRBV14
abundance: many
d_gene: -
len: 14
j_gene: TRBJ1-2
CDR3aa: CASSLGDSHYGYTF
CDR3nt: TGTGCCAGCAGCCTCGGCGACAGCCACTATGGCTACACCTTC

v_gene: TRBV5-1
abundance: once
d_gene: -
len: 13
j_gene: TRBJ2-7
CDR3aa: CASSPEQSYEQYF
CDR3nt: TGCGCCAGCAGCCCGGAACAGTCCTACGAGCAGTACTTC

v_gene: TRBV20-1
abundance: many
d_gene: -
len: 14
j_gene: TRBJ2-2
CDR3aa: CSAWSLLGTGELFF
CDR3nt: TGCAGTGCCTGGAGCCTTTTGGGCACCGGGGAGCTGTTTTTT

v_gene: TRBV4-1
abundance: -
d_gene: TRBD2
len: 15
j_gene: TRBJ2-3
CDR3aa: CASSQDRSGGFAQYF
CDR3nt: TGCGCCAGCAGCCAAGATCGAAGCGGGGGGTTTGCGCAGTATTTT

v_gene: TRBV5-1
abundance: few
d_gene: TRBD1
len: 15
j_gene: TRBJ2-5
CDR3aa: CASSSGQVLTETQYF
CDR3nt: TGCGCCAGCAGCTCGGGACAGGTCCTGACGGAGACCCAGTACTTC

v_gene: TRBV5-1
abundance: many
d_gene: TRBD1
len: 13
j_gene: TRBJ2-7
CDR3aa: CASSPGQAEEQYF
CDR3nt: TGCGCCAGCAGCCCCGGACAGGCGGAGGAGCAGTACTTC

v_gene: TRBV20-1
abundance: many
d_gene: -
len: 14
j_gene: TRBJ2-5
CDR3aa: CSARRRLGQETQYF
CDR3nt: TGCAGTGCCCGGCGCAGGTTGGGGCAAGAGACCCAGTACTTC

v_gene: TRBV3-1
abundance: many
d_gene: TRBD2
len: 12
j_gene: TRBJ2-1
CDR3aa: CASSQLAGEQFF
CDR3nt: TGTGCCAGCAGCCAATTAGCGGGCGAGCAGTTCTTC

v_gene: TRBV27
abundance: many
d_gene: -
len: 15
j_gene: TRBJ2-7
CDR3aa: CASSLNFFRSYEQYF
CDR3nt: TGTGCCAGCAGTTTAAACTTCTTCCGCTCCTACGAGCAGTACTTC

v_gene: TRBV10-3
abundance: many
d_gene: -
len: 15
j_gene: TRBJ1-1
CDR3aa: CAIRSGDPGETEAFF
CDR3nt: TGTGCCATCAGATCAGGGGACCCGGGGGAAACTGAAGCTTTCTTT

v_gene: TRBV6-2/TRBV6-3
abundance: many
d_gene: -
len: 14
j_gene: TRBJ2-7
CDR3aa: CASRRGGAPYEQYF
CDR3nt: TGTGCCAGCAGGAGGGGGGGGGCCCCCTACGAGCAGTACTTC

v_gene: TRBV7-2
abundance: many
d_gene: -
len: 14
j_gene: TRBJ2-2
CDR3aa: CASSVLQGPGELFF
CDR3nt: TGTGCCAGCAGCGTACTACAGGGCCCCGGGGAGCTGTTTTTT

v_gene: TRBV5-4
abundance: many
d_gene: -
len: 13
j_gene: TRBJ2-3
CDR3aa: CASSLFTTDTQYF
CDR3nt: TGTGCCAGCAGCCTCTTTACCACAGATACGCAGTATTTT

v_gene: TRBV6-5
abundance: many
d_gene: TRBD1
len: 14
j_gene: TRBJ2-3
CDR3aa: CASSPGGFSDTQYF
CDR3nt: TGTGCCAGCAGTCCAGGGGGCTTTTCAGATACGCAGTATTTT

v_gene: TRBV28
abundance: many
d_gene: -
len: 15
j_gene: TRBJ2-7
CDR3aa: CASSRVGARDSEQYF
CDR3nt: TGTGCCAGCAGCCGGGTAGGGGCGCGGGACTCCGAGCAGTACTTC

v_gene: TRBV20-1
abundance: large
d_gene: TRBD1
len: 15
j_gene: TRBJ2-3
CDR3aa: CSASGGTGATDTQYF
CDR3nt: TGCAGTGCTAGTGGAGGGACAGGGGCGACAGATACGCAGTATTTT